The 3 T cell receptor beta chains in this list originate from one sample, sequenced in a study of post-analysis software for immune sequencing data. Whole-study findings and limits: Among roughly 5 TRBV segments more frequent in patients than controls were TRBV5-6, TRBV5-1 and TRBV20-1.

Antigens of these TCRs are unknown. Tagging with unique molecular identifiers was a feature of the TCR beta cDNA libraries. A single record per CDR3 protein comes from TCRdb applying MiXCR to the PCR reads. The sample lists 800,000 to 950,000 distinct CDR3 sequences; approximately 53% were seen once. Sequencing was done on a sample of blood. The receptors originated from a girl between 5 and 17 years old with multiple sclerosis.

The chain has TRBV3-1 and TRBJ1-2; 7 positions agree with TRBD1. The CDR3 is made up of 14 amino acids. J was trimmed by 6 bases and V by 4 bases; bases with no gene match: 8. Germline assignment: CDR1 LGHDT and CDR2 YNNKEL (reference sequence). The CDR3 loop is CASSPLTGRNGYTF. In nucleotides, the CDR3 is TGTGCCAGCAGCCCACTGACAGGGCGGAATGGCTACACCTTC.

The V call is TRBV27, the J call TRBJ2-6, with 9 bases that match TRBD1. After removal of 5 bases from V and 0 bases from J, the junction contained 14 bases not matched to a gene. Germline V CDR1 and CDR2: MNHEY, SMNVEV (reference sequence). CDR3 length equals 20 residues. CDR3 residues: CASSLGPVGQGLSGANVLTF. The CDR3 nucleotides are TGTGCCAGCAGTCTGGGACCTGTGGGACAGGGCCTCTCTGGGGCCAACGTCCTGACTTTC.

This chain joins TRBV20-1 and TRBJ1-5; TRBD1 might be the D (6 bases). CDR1 and CDR2 from the germline V gene are DFQATT and SNEGSKA (reference sequence). Trimming took 6 bases from V and 3 from J, leaving 12 bases between them. The CDR3 contains 13 residues. CDR3 amino acids: CSASTGPNQPQHF. DNA of the CDR3: TGCAGTGCCAGTACAGGGCCCAATCAGCCCCAGCATTTT.